This TCR beta chain originates from a study of control samples from healthy donors and cancer patients. The V end was cut by 5 bases, the J end by 1 base, with 18 bases between. The CDR3 has 18 amino acids. Germline V CDR1 and CDR2: MNHEY, SVGEGT. Data came from immunoSEQ multiplex PCR; TCRdb stores just in-frame clones and leaves some out. Of about 100,000 clones in the sample, approximately 82% were seen once. The clonotype comes from a man aged 18 to 29 in good health. The chain has TRBV6-2 or TRBV6-3 and TRBJ2-6; TRBD1 might be the D (6 bases). Sequencing used blood. This CDR3 is CASSSQQGRWSGANVLTF. The CDR3 DNA sequence: TGTGCCAGCAGTAGCCAACAGGGCAGATGGTCTGGGGCCAACGTCCTGACTTTC.